This T cell receptor beta chain was captured in a study of response to subunit inactivated influenza vaccine. Trimming took off 2 bases at V and 0 bases at J, with 4 bases between the two ends. The CDR3 extends over 12 amino acids. Germline CDR1 is SQVTM and CDR2 is ANQGSEA. TCRdb reanalysed the RT-PCR reads using MiXCR and keeps one entry per CDR3 protein. This table holds about 150,000 distinct CDR3 sequences, 9.5% to 12% found once. At least ten counts were recorded for this clonotype. This chain uses TRBV29-1 with TRBJ1-1; D remains unclear. The sequenced sample was CD8+ T cells sorted from PBMCs, obtained around 2 years after vaccination. The source of this sequence is a man in his fifties or sixties who received an inactivated influenza vaccine. Written as DNA, the CDR3 is TGCAGCGTTGAAACGTTGAACACTGAAGCTTTCTTT. It translates to CSVETLNTEAFF.